The 9 T cell receptor beta chains in this list originate from one sample, sequenced in a study of cytomegalovirus exposure and HLA in healthy donors. The primer mix had 60 Vbeta and 13 Jbeta primers. Assay used: immunoSEQ multiplex PCR; TCRdb lists only in-frame clones, some missing. There are roughly 100,000 clones in the sample; about four fifths occur only once, and 1.3% lies in the top ten. Sequenced sample: PBMCs. Receptors originate from a man aged 25 to 45 in good health and CMV-seronegative.

The chain uses TRBV18 and TRBJ1-5; D is possibly TRBD1 (6 bases). Germline lookup yields CDR1 KGHSH and CDR2 LQKENI. Trimming left V 2 bases short and J 0 bases short, with 8 bases between. CDR3 size: 15 residues. The CDR3 nucleotides read TGTGCCAGCTCACCAGGGGGCTATAGCAATCAGCCCCAGCATTTT. Amino acids: CASSPGGYSNQPQHF.

The CDR3 is CASSSQGAYGYTF. Written as DNA, the CDR3 is TGTGCCAGCAGTTCTCAGGGGGCCTATGGCTACACCTTC. The V gene is TRBV6-6, the J gene TRBJ1-2, with 8 positions matching TRBD1. The CDR3 spans 13 residues. J was trimmed by 4 bases and V by 4 bases; bases with no gene match: 2. Germline V CDR1 and CDR2: MNHNY, SVGAGI (reference sequence).

This clone came up a few times. CDR3 loop: CASRFSPPLAGETQYF. As DNA, the CDR3 is TGCGCCAGCAGATTCAGCCCCCCTCTAGCGGGAGAGACCCAGTACTTC. The chain combines TRBV23-1 with TRBJ2-5, with TRBD2 matching 8 bases. TRBV23-1 is placed among ORFs of uncertain function. This CDR3 contains 16 residues. J gave up 4 bases and V 6 bases, and 13 bases lay outside the gene matches.

This clone was observed a few times. J is TRBJ1-2 and V is TRBV19; D unclear. The CDR3 is 15 amino acids. Germline V gives CDR1 LNHDA, CDR2 SQIVND (reference sequence). Trimming took 3 bases from V and 8 from J, leaving 19 bases between them. In DNA form, the CDR3 reads TGTGCCAGTAGTATCGGGCTAAACACACCGGGAGGCTACACCTTC. It codes for CASSIGLNTPGGYTF.

The rearrangement links TRBV6-4 to TRBJ2-5; 9 bases agree with TRBD2. The length of the CDR3 is 16 residues. The V and J ends lost 3 bases and 1 base, in that order; junction bases with no gene match: 6. Germline CDR1 MRHNA, CDR2 SNTAGT. CDR3 loop: CASSEGLAGTQETQYF. CDR3 sequence (DNA): TGTGCCAGCAGTGAGGGGCTAGCGGGGACCCAAGAGACCCAGTACTTC.

This chain connects TRBV29-1 to TRBJ1-4; D is possibly TRBD1 (6 bases). This CDR3 region has 13 residues. Germline lookup yields CDR1 SQVTM and CDR2 ANQGSEA. Trimming took 4 bases from V and 5 from J, leaving 11 bases between them. In nucleotides, the CDR3 is TGCAGCGTTGCCAAGGGGGTAAATGAAAAACTGTTTTTT. Its translation: CSVAKGVNEKLFF.

The rearrangement links TRBV6-1 to TRBJ1-1; maybe TRBD1 (6 bases). Trimming took off 5 bases at V and 5 bases at J, with 12 bases between the two ends. Germline V gene sequence: CDR1 MNHNS, CDR2 SASEGT. The CDR3 is made up of 13 amino acids. CDR3: CASSLGAATEAFF. The CDR3 coding sequence is TGTGCCAGCAGTTTGGGGGCCGCAACTGAAGCTTTCTTT.

The V and J genes are TRBV6-6 and TRBJ2-1; 10 bases map to TRBD2. Germline lookup yields CDR1 MNHNY and CDR2 SVGAGI (reference sequence). J was trimmed by 8 bases and V by 7 bases; bases with no gene match: 5. CDR3 length: 13 amino acids. CDR3 protein: CASIPSGSYEQFF. The CDR3 region has the DNA TGTGCCAGCATCCCTAGCGGGAGCTATGAGCAGTTCTTC.

The count of this clone is one. The chain has TRBV5-1 and TRBJ2-7; 11 bases fit TRBD2. CDR1 and CDR2 from the germline V gene are SGHRS and YFSETQ. There are 15 residues in the CDR3. Trimming took 3 bases from V and 2 from J; bases not matched to a gene: 4. The CDR3 DNA reads as TGCGCCAGCAGCTCCGGGACTAGCGGAGCCTACGAGCAGTACTTC. Residues: CASSSGTSGAYEQYF. Filled out from reference TRBV5-1 and TRBJ2-7, the complete variable domain reads KAGVTQTPRYLIKTRGQQVTLSCSPISGHRSVSWYQQTPGQGLQFLFEYFSETQRNKGNFPGRFSGRQFSNSRSEMNVSTLELGDSALYLCASSSGTSGAYEQYFGPGTRLTVT.